This entry lists 20 T cell receptor beta chains sequenced from one sample in a study of T cells expressing NK-cell markers. From the 5' RACE reads, TCRdb lists one entry per CDR3 protein and no DNA. Recorded for this sample: fewer than 200,000 distinct CDR3 sequences. Sequenced input: blood T cells: a sorted CD56 or NKG2C T cell subset, CD4+ or CD8+ T cells, or bulk PBMC T cells (not recorded which). The receptors here all came from a woman between 18 and 70 years old in good health.

The rearrangement joins TRBV6-5 to TRBJ1-6. The CDR3 runs to 17 residues. CDR1 and CDR2 from the germline V gene are MNHEY and SVGAGI. The CDR3: CASSYGLRGSYNSPLHF.

The V and J genes are TRBV7-6 and TRBJ2-3; TCRdb indicates TRBD1, and absent DNA this call remains unverified. This CDR3 spans 16 amino acids. Germline values: CDR1 SGHVS, CDR2 FNYEAQ. This chain's CDR3 is CASSLAGDQGFNTQYF.

The chain joins TRBV12-3 or TRBV12-4 to TRBJ2-2; TCRdb proposes TRBD2, but this gene call is untestable without DNA. The CDR3 contains 15 residues. The CDR3 loop is CASYLGPLGTGELFF.

The CDR3 sequence: CASSPRDRSQETQYF. The chain is built from TRBV3-1 and TRBJ2-5; TCRdb's D call, TRBD1, is unchecked because there is no DNA. This CDR3 is built from 15 residues. Germline V lookup: CDR1 LGHDT, CDR2 YNNKEL (reference sequence).

The V and J genes are TRBV20-1 and TRBJ1-1. Germline V lookup: CDR1 DFQATT, CDR2 SNEGSKA (reference sequence). The CDR3 consists of 15 residues. Here the CDR3 reads CSARGAGGSGTEAFF.

The rearrangement uses TRBV11-2 and TRBJ2-3. This CDR3 region has 15 residues. In germline, CDR1 is SGHAT, CDR2 FQNNGV. CDR3 region: CASSLVFGFTDTQYF.

This chain joins TRBV6-1 and TRBJ2-2. Germline V gene sequence: CDR1 MNHNS, CDR2 SASEGT. CDR3 length: 13 residues. The CDR3 spells CASRNANTGELFF.

V and J are TRBV7-8 and TRBJ2-1; TCRdb calls TRBD2, which cannot be checked without DNA. CDR3 length: 16 amino acids. Germline lookup yields CDR1 SGHVS and CDR2 FQNEAQ. The CDR3 loop reads CASSLRQGSGENEQFF.

This sequence joins TRBV5-1 and TRBJ2-1; the D gene TCRdb calls, TRBD1, cannot be checked with no DNA. This CDR3 comprises 15 residues. CDR1 and CDR2 (germline): SGHRS, YFSETQ. The CDR3 is CASDAGAGIYDEQFF.

This chain connects TRBV12-3 or TRBV12-4 to TRBJ2-1. There are 13 residues in the CDR3. The CDR3 loop reads CASSLGVTNEQFF.

The gene calls are TRBV28 and TRBJ2-3; checking the TCRdb D call of TRBD2 is not possible without DNA. Looked up from germline, CDR1 is MDHEN and CDR2 is SYDVKM. CDR3 length equals 15 residues. The CDR3 loop reads CASSLYGRAGDTQYF.

The rearrangement uses TRBV5-8 and TRBJ2-3; no DNA is available, so the TRBD2 call from TCRdb remains unchecked. Germline lookup yields CDR1 SGHTS and CDR2 YDEGEE. The CDR3 has 16 amino acids. The CDR3 sequence: CASSLLLSSGSDTQYF.

The V and J genes are TRBV12-3 or TRBV12-4 and TRBJ2-3; without DNA, the TCRdb call of TRBD2 cannot be checked. The CDR3 totals 13 residues. CDR3 protein: CASRTSGTDTQYF.

The chain links TRBV4-1 to TRBJ1-1; the D call from TCRdb, TRBD1, cannot be confirmed without DNA. The length of the CDR3 is 18 residues. Germline assignment: CDR1 MGHRA and CDR2 YSYEKL. The CDR3 loop reads CASSQVLSVKGANTEAFF.

This chain connects TRBV6-1 to TRBJ2-2; TCRdb's assignment of TRBD2 cannot be checked, as there is no DNA. In germline, CDR1 is MNHNS, CDR2 SASEGT. The CDR3 is made up of 17 amino acids. The CDR3 loop reads CASSPRGGEIRTGELFF.

The chain employs TRBV20-1 and TRBJ1-1; TCRdb returns TRBD1, unconfirmable since there is no DNA. CDR3 length: 14 amino acids. Germline V gives CDR1 DFQATT, CDR2 SNEGSKA (reference sequence). Here the CDR3 reads CSASRPRVDTEAFF.

This chain joins TRBV5-5 and TRBJ2-7; there is no DNA to check the TCRdb D call of TRBD2. The CDR3 is 16 amino acids. From germline, CDR1 is SGHKS and CDR2 YYEKEE (reference sequence). The chain's CDR3 is CASSLSLGVFTYEQYF.

The V and J genes are TRBV4-2 and TRBJ2-3; TCRdb reports TRBD2, a call that lacks DNA to check it against. Germline CDR1 is LGHNA and CDR2 is YNFKEQ. There are 18 residues in the CDR3. CDR3: CASSQEVVAGGGVYTQYF.

The gene calls are TRBV29-1 and TRBJ1-1; TCRdb returns TRBD1, unconfirmable since there is no DNA. CDR1 is SQVTM and CDR2 is ANQGSEA in the germline V gene. The CDR3 contains 13 residues. CDR3 residues: CSVGQGWGTEAFF.

V is TRBV3-1 and J is TRBJ2-1; without DNA, the TCRdb call of TRBD2 cannot be checked. Germline V gene data show CDR1 as LGHDT and CDR2 as YNNKEL (reference sequence). The length of the CDR3 is 14 residues. CDR3 loop: CASSPEYSGSEKFF.